A single T cell receptor (beta chain) is shown here with its context. Genomic DNA per cell subset filled all wells of several immunoSEQ plates. For sorted subsets, roughly 200 ng DNA per replicate equaled 30,000 or so T cell genomes. Libraries were prepared by immunoSEQ multiplex PCR; TCRdb keeps only in-frame clonotypes and omits some of them. Of more than 1 million clones in the sample, approximately 80% were seen once. The data derive from a study of shared clonotypes between healthy human individuals. Adult donors, all healthy and HIV-negative, had no recent acute infections or vaccinations. The CDR3 contains 13 residues. CDR1 KGHSH and CDR2 LQKENI come from the germline V gene. Trimming shortened V by 5 bases and J by 4 bases, and 9 bases separated the two germline ends.

The material sequenced was memory CD4+ T cells from PBMCs. Subset here: CD45RA-negative fraction. The chain joins TRBV18 to TRBJ2-1, with D perhaps assigned TRBD1 or TRBD2 (5 bases each). The clonotype was recovered from a man aged 18 to 29 in good health. Some clones in this sample may be carry-over from other donors' samples. The CDR3 bases are TGTGCCAGCTCAGGGACCGAATACAATGAGCAGTTCTTC. This sequence encodes CASSGTEYNEQFF.